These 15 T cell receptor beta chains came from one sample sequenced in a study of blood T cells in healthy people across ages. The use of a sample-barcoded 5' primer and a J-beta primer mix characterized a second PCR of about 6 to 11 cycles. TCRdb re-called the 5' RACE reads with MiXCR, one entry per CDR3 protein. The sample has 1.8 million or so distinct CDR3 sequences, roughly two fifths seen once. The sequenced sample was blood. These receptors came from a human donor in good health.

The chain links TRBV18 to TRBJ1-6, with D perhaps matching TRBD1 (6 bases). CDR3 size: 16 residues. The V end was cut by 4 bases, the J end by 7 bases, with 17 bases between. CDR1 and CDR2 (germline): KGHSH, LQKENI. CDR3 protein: CASSLNNREANSPLHF. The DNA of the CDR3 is TGTGCCAGCTCACTAAATAACAGGGAGGCGAATTCACCCCTCCACTTT.

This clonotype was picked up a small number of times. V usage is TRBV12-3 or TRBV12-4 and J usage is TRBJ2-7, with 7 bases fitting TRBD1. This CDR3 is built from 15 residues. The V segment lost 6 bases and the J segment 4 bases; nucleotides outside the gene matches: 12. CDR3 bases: TGTGCCAGCAGCTGGTACGACAGGGCAGGGTACGAGCAGTACTTC. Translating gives CASSWYDRAGYEQYF.

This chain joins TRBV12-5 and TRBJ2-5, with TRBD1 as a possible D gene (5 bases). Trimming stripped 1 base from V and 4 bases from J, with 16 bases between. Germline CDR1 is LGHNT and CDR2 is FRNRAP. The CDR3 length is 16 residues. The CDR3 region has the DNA TGTGCTAGTGGTTTGGGCCTCCTCGACAGTTTAGAGACCCAGTACTTC. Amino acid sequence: CASGLGLLDSLETQYF.

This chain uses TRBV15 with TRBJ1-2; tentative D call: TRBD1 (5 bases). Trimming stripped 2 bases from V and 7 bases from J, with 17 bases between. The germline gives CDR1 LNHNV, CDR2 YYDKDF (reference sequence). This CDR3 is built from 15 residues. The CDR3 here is CATSRPPGRGFGYTF. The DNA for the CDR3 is TGTGCCACCAGCAGACCACCGGGACGGGGGTTTGGCTACACCTTC.

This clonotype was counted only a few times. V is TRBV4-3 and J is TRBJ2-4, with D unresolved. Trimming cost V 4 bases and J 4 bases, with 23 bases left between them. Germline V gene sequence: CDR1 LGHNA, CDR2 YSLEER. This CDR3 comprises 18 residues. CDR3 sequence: CASSPQPPGHLGKNIQYF. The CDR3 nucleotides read TGCGCCAGCAGCCCCCAGCCCCCGGGCCATTTAGGAAAAAACATTCAGTACTTC.

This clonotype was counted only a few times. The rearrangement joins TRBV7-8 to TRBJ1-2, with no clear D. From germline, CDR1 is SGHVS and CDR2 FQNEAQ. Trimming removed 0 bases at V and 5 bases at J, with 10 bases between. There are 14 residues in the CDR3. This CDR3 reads CASSLAGWQYGYTF. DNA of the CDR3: TGTGCCAGCAGCTTAGCTGGTTGGCAGTATGGCTACACCTTC. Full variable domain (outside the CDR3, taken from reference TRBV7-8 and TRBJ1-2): GAGVSQSPRYKVAKRGQDVALRCDPISGHVSLFWYQQALGQGPEFLTYFQNEAQLDKSGLPSDRFFAERPEGSVSTLKIQRTQQEDSAVYLCASSLAGWQYGYTFGSGTRLTVV.

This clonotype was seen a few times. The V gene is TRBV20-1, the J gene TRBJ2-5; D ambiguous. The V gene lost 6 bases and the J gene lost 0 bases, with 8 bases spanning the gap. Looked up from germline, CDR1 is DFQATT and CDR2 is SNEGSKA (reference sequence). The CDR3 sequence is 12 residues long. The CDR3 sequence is CSAHNYQETQYF. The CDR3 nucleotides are TGCAGTGCGCACAATTACCAAGAGACCCAGTACTTC.

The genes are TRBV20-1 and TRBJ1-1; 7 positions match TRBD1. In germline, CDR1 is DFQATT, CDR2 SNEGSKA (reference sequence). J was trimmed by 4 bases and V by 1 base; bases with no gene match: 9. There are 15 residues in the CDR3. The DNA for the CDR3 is TGCAGTGCTAGAGGGGGGGGGACAGACAGCACTGAAGCTTTCTTT. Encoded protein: CSARGGGTDSTEAFF.

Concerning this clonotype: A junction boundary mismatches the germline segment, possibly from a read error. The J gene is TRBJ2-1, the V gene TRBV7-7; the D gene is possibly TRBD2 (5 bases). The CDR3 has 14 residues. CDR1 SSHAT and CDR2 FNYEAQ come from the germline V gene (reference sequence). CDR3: CASSPRAWSQEQFF. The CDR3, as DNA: TGTGCTAGCAGCCCGAGGGCCTGGTCTCAGGAGCAGTTCTTC.

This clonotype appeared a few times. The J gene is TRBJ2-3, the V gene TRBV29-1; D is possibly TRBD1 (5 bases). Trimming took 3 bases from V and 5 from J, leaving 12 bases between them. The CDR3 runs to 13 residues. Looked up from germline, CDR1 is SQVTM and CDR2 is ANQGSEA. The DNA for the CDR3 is TGCAGCGTTGATGGAAGGGGTCTAGATACGCAGTATTTT. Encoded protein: CSVDGRGLDTQYF.

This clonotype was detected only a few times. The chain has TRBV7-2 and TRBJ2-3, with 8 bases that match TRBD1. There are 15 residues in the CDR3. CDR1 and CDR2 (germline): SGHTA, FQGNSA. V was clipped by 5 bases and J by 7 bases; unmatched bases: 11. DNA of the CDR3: TGTGCCAGCAGCCCACAGACAGGGGTCGGATATACGCAGTATTTT. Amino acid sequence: CASSPQTGVGYTQYF.

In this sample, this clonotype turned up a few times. CDR3 residues: CASSQDTQTDTQYF. In DNA, the CDR3 is TGCGCCAGCAGCCAAGACACCCAGACAGATACGCAGTATTTT. The chain joins TRBV4-3 to TRBJ2-3; D gene unclear. The CDR3 loop spans 14 amino acids. Germline assignment: CDR1 LGHNA and CDR2 YSLEER. The V end was cut by 0 bases, the J end by 3 bases, with 7 bases between.

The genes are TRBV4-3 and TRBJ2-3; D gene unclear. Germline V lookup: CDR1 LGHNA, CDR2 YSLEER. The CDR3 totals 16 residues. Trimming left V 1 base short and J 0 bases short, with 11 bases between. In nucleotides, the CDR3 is TGCGCCAGCAGCCAAGGGATTGACGCCAGCACAGATACGCAGTATTTT. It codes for CASSQGIDASTDTQYF.

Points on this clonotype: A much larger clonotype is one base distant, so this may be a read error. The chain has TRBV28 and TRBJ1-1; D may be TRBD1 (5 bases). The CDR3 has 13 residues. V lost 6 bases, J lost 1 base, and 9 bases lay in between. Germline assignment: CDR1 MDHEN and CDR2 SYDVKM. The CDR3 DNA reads TGTGCCAGCAGCGAGGGGAAGAACACTGAAGCTTTCTTT. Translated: CASSEGKNTEAFF. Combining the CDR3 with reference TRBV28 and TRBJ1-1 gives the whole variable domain DVKVTQSSRYLVKRTGEKVFLECVQDMDHENMFWYRQDPGLGLRLIYFSYDVKMKEKGDIPEGYSVSREKKERFSLILESASTNQTSMYLCASSEGKNTEAFFGQGTRLTVV.

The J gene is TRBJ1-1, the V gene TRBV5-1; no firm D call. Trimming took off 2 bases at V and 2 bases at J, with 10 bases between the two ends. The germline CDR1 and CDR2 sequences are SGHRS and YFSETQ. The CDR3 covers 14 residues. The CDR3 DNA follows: TGCGCCAGCAGCTTTCACGACACAAACACTGAAGCTTTCTTT. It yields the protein CASSFHDTNTEAFF.